A single sample is the source of the 30 T cell receptor beta chains below, sequenced in a study of blood T cell repertoires in COVID-19. This table comes from immunoSEQ multiplex PCR, and its TCRdb copy is limited to in-frame clones, with some not included. This table holds some 380,000 clones, about 80% found once. Material: peripheral blood. Receptors were obtained from a human donor with acute or convalescent COVID-19. The donor label of this sample is uncertain.

The CDR3 DNA follows: TGTGCCAGCACACGGACAGGGGTTGGCAATCAGCCCCAGCATTTT. Translating it yields CASTRTGVGNQPQHF. The rearrangement uses TRBV2 and TRBJ1-5, with TRBD1 identical over 9 bases. The CDR3 consists of 15 residues. The trim removed 7 bases at V and 2 bases at J, leaving 6 bases unmatched. Germline V gene data show CDR1 as SNHLY and CDR2 as FYNNEI.

V is TRBV6-5 and J is TRBJ1-2; D is ambiguous. CDR1 and CDR2 from the germline V gene are MNHEY and SVGAGI. The CDR3 runs to 12 residues. The germline V and J ends were trimmed by 6 bases and 7 bases, with 12 bases remaining between them. The CDR3 reads CASRDGRGGYTF. Written as DNA, the CDR3 is TGTGCCAGCAGGGACGGCCGGGGTGGCTACACCTTC.

The chain carries TRBV29-1 and TRBJ1-2, with a weak D call TRBD1 (5 bases). CDR1 and CDR2 from the germline V gene are SQVTM and ANQGSEA. The length of the CDR3 is 15 residues. V was pared by 2 bases and J by 5 bases, with 18 bases between. The CDR3 DNA reads TGCAGCGTTGAAAAAACGGGGGGGAATCAATATGGCTACACCTTC. Protein product: CSVEKTGGNQYGYTF.

The V gene is TRBV28, the J gene TRBJ1-5, with 8 positions matching TRBD1. CDR1 and CDR2 (germline): MDHEN, SYDVKM. The CDR3 length is 14 residues. V dropped 6 bases and J dropped 4; count of bases not matched to a gene: 5. The CDR3 DNA follows: TGTGCCAGCAGATCACAGGGGGGGAATCAGCCCCAGCATTTT. Its translation: CASRSQGGNQPQHF.

The chain uses TRBV10-3 and TRBJ1-2; TRBD1 agrees at 11 bases. This CDR3 has 13 amino acids. The junction had 3 bases not matched to a gene; V was cut back by 8 bases and J by 4 bases. CDR1 is ENHRY and CDR2 is SYGVKD in the germline V gene. The CDR3 DNA sequence: TGTGCCATCGGACAGGGGGCTAGCTATGGCTACACCTTC. It codes for CAIGQGASYGYTF.

This chain joins TRBV6-9 and TRBJ2-3; 10 positions match TRBD2. Germline trimming cut 4 bases from V and 4 bases from J; bases unmatched to any gene: 5. The CDR3 extends over 15 amino acids. Per the germline V gene, CDR1 is MNHGY and CDR2 is SVAAGI. CDR3 bases: TGTGCCAGCAGTTCCGGGACTAGCGTCGCAGATACGCAGTATTTT. Protein product: CASSSGTSVADTQYF.

J is TRBJ1-2 and V is TRBV6-4; a possible D gene is TRBD1 (5 bases). Germline CDR1 is MRHNA and CDR2 is SNTAGT. V lost 0 bases to trimming and J lost 0 bases, with 8 bases between them. The CDR3 consists of 15 residues. The DNA for the CDR3 is TGTGCCAGCAGTGACTCCTCGACAGCTAACTATGGCTACACCTTC. Translating it yields CASSDSSTANYGYTF.

The chain uses TRBV6-6 and TRBJ1-5; a weak D match, TRBD1 (5 bases). The length of the CDR3 is 15 residues. Between the trimmed V and J ends, which lost 6 bases and 7 bases, there was a span of 19 bases. CDR1 and CDR2 (germline): MNHNY, SVGAGI (reference sequence). CDR3 amino acids: CASRVDWGAGQPQHF. The CDR3 DNA follows: TGTGCCAGCAGGGTAGACTGGGGCGCGGGGCAGCCCCAGCATTTT.

V and J are TRBV5-5 and TRBJ1-6; 7 nucleotides match TRBD1. The CDR3 has 13 residues. J lost 11 bases, V lost 4 bases, and 6 bases had no gene match. CDR1 SGHKS and CDR2 YYEKEE come from the germline V gene (reference sequence). This CDR3 reads CASSADRSTPLHF. CDR3 sequence (DNA): TGTGCCAGCAGCGCGGACAGGTCTACACCCCTCCACTTT. Full variable domain (missing parts from reference TRBV5-5 and TRBJ1-6): DAGVTQSPTHLIKTRGQQVTLRCSPISGHKSVSWYQQVLGQGPQFIFQYYEKEERGRGNFPDRFSARQFPNYSSELNVNALLLGDSALYLCASSADRSTPLHFGNGTRLTVT.

The J gene is TRBJ1-1, the V gene TRBV24-1; no reliable D call. Germline values: CDR1 KGHDR, CDR2 SFDVKD. CDR3 length: 11 residues. The V end was cut by 7 bases, the J end by 3 bases, with 5 bases between. DNA for the CDR3: TGTGCCACCAGCGAGCACACTGAAGCTTTCTTT. Its translation is CATSEHTEAFF.

With regard to this clone: This same CDR3 is encoded by further DNA sequences in the sample. The genes are TRBV29-1 and TRBJ1-6; 11 nucleotides align to TRBD1. J lost 7 bases, V lost 6 bases, and 2 bases had no gene match. The CDR3 is made up of 13 amino acids. The germline V gene has CDR1 SQVTM and CDR2 ANQGSEA. CDR3 loop: CSVGTGGNSPLHF. CDR3 bases: TGCAGCGTGGGGACAGGGGGGAATTCACCCCTCCACTTT.

The rearrangement uses TRBV30 and TRBJ1-2; maybe TRBD1 (5 bases). The germline V and J ends were trimmed by 3 bases and 9 bases, with 23 bases remaining between them. The germline V gene encodes CDR1 GTSNPN and CDR2 SVGIG (reference sequence). This CDR3 contains 15 residues. The CDR3 DNA reads TGTGCCTGGAGAGACGTCGGTCAGGGTGATCGTAGCTACACCTTC. Amino acids: CAWRDVGQGDRSYTF.

This chain uses TRBV24-1 with TRBJ2-7; a possible D gene is TRBD1 (6 bases). Germline values: CDR1 KGHDR, CDR2 SFDVKD. V was shortened by 5 bases and J by 1 base, with 17 bases between the two germline ends. This CDR3 has 16 residues. The CDR3 here is CATSATAGDGSYEQYF. As DNA, the CDR3 is TGTGCCACCAGTGCAACTGCAGGGGACGGTTCCTACGAGCAGTACTTC.

The chain couples TRBV6-6 to TRBJ2-2; D may be TRBD2 (5 bases). Germline V CDR1 and CDR2: MNHNY, SVGAGI (reference sequence). The CDR3 length is 13 residues. Trimming removed 7 bases at V and 5 bases at J, with 11 bases between. The chain's CDR3 is CASTKSGTGELFF. CDR3 nucleotide sequence: TGTGCCAGCACCAAAAGCGGAACCGGGGAGCTGTTTTTT.

The V call is TRBV7-2, the J call TRBJ2-1, with TRBD2 matching over 9 bases. The trim removed 2 bases at V and 5 bases at J, leaving 10 bases unmatched. The CDR3 loop spans 17 amino acids. Germline loops: CDR1 SGHTA, CDR2 FQGNSA. The CDR3 nucleotides are TGTGCCAGCAGCTTACTGAGGGCTAGCGGGATACACAATGAGCAGTTCTTC. It translates to CASSLLRASGIHNEQFF.

The chain employs TRBV2 and TRBJ2-2; D remains ambiguous. The germline V and J ends were trimmed by 7 bases and 5 bases, with 5 bases remaining between them. The germline CDR1 and CDR2 sequences are SNHLY and FYNNEI. The CDR3 is 11 residues long. The CDR3 DNA reads as TGTGCCAGCAAAACAACCGGGGAGCTGTTTTTT. Translation: CASKTTGELFF.

This chain uses TRBV3-1 (or the pseudogene TRBV3-2) with TRBJ1-3, with 7 positions matching TRBD1. With V trimmed by 6 bases and J by 2 bases, 4 bases remained unmatched. CDR3 length equals 14 residues. Germline V gives CDR1 LGHDT, CDR2 YNNKEL (reference sequence). CDR3 nucleotides: TGTGCCAGCAGGACAGGGTCCGCTGGAAACACCATATATTTT. It encodes CASRTGSAGNTIYF.

V gene TRBV19 combines with J gene TRBJ2-4; a weak D match, TRBD2 (6 bases). This CDR3 is 16 amino acids long. The V end lost 3 bases, the J end lost 0 bases, and 12 bases lay between the germline ends. Germline lookup yields CDR1 LNHDA and CDR2 SQIVND (reference sequence). The CDR3 DNA sequence: TGTGCCAGTAGTATGTTCGGGGACTTAGCCAAAAACATTCAGTACTTC. Its translation is CASSMFGDLAKNIQYF.

This chain uses TRBV19 with TRBJ2-7; 13 bases are shared with TRBD2. Germline values: CDR1 LNHDA, CDR2 SQIVND (reference sequence). This CDR3 comprises 18 residues. V shed 5 bases, J shed 3 bases, and the junction held 13 bases outside the gene matches. The CDR3 coding sequence is TGTGCCAGTAGTGTCAGCCGGACTAGCGGGGGTTCCAACTACGAGCAGTACTTC. It is translated as CASSVSRTSGGSNYEQYF.

This clone was counted between two and nine times. The chain couples TRBV6-6 to TRBJ1-1, with 9 nucleotides matching TRBD1. Germline CDR1 reads MNHNY; CDR2 reads SVGAGI (reference sequence). After removal of 7 bases from V and 8 bases from J, the junction contained 11 bases not matched to a gene. This CDR3 region has 14 residues. CDR3 DNA sequence: TGTGCCAGCACCAAACGGGACAGGGTTGGGGAAGCTTTCTTT. Protein: CASTKRDRVGEAFF.

The gene calls are TRBV6-6 and TRBJ1-1, with unresolved D. The germline V and J ends were trimmed by 2 bases and 6 bases, with 10 bases remaining between them. Germline loops: CDR1 MNHNY, CDR2 SVGAGI (reference sequence). The CDR3 runs to 13 residues. CDR3 loop: CASSYGGDAEAFF. The CDR3 DNA follows: TGTGCCAGCAGTTACGGAGGCGACGCTGAAGCTTTCTTT.

This clone was seen only a few times. This CDR3 is also generated by other DNA sequences in the sample. The chain uses TRBV7-6 and TRBJ2-5, with 7 bases identical to TRBD2. Germline trimming cut 0 bases from V and 5 bases from J; bases unmatched to any gene: 3. Germline V lookup: CDR1 SGHVS, CDR2 FNYEAQ. CDR3 length: 14 amino acids. The CDR3 DNA follows: TGTGCCAGCAGCTTAGCCGGGGGAGGGGAGACCCAGTACTTC. Protein sequence: CASSLAGGGETQYF.

The rearrangement joins TRBV6-6 to TRBJ1-2; D unresolved. The CDR3 contains 13 residues. From germline, CDR1 is MNHNY and CDR2 SVGAGI (reference sequence). Trimming removed 2 bases from V and 10 bases from J, with 14 bases in between. The CDR3 DNA sequence: TGTGCCAGCAGTTACCCTTACACCGGGGACTACACCTTC. It encodes CASSYPYTGDYTF.

The rearrangement joins TRBV27 to TRBJ1-5; D call uncertain. The germline V gene has CDR1 MNHEY and CDR2 SMNVEV (reference sequence). The CDR3 has 15 amino acids. Trimming took 5 bases from V and 3 from J, leaving 14 bases between them. The CDR3 coding sequence is TGTGCCAGCAGTCCGACCCCGGGAGCCAATCAGCCCCAGCATTTT. The encoded protein is CASSPTPGANQPQHF.

The chain joins TRBV28 to TRBJ1-1; D is ambiguous. Germline CDR1 reads MDHEN; CDR2 reads SYDVKM. CDR3 length: 13 residues. V shed 7 bases and J shed 4 bases, with 13 bases lying between them. The CDR3, as DNA: TGTGCCAGCACCGAGGAGGTGTCCACTGAAGCTTTCTTT. Translation: CASTEEVSTEAFF.

J is TRBJ1-4 and V is TRBV7-9, with D uncertain. The V and J ends lost 1 base and 7 bases respectively, with 13 bases between them. The CDR3 is made up of 15 amino acids. Germline CDR1 reads SEHNR; CDR2 reads FQNEAQ (reference sequence). CDR3 sequence (DNA): TGTGCCAGCAGCTTAGGGACTTCCCGAGGTGAAAAACTGTTTTTT. Protein product: CASSLGTSRGEKLFF.

The chain joins TRBV6-2 or TRBV6-3 to TRBJ2-4; 8 bases align to TRBD2. CDR3 size: 16 residues. V was pared by 5 bases and J by 0 bases, with 6 bases of the junction left unmatched. Germline assignment: CDR1 MNHEY and CDR2 SVGEGT. CDR3 loop: CASSNMRGVAKNIQYF. The CDR3 nucleotides are TGTGCCAGCAGTAATATGCGGGGGGTAGCCAAAAACATTCAGTACTTC.

J is TRBJ1-1 and V is TRBV27, with D possibly TRBD1 on 6 matching bases. The CDR3 length is 14 residues. Germline lookup yields CDR1 MNHEY and CDR2 SMNVEV (reference sequence). Trimming pared 7 bases from V and 11 bases from J, leaving 23 bases between. The CDR3: CASKNAGTKGGAFF. DNA of the CDR3: TGTGCCAGCAAGAACGCCGGGACCAAGGGGGGGGCTTTCTTT.

The CDR3 region is CASTRTLGSGANVLTF. The DNA of the CDR3 is TGTGCCAGCACCCGGACTTTAGGCTCTGGGGCCAACGTCCTGACTTTC. J is TRBJ2-6 and V is TRBV2; tentative D call: TRBD2 (5 bases). Trimming removed 7 bases at V and 0 bases at J, with 13 bases between. CDR1 and CDR2 (germline): SNHLY, FYNNEI. CDR3 size: 16 residues.

The chain joins TRBV9 to TRBJ2-1, with 10 bases matching TRBD2. CDR1 and CDR2 (germline): SGDLS, YYNGEE. V shed 3 bases, J shed 8 bases, and the junction held 23 bases outside the gene matches. The CDR3 consists of 20 residues. The DNA of the CDR3 is TGTGCCAGCAGCGAACGGAGGGCTAGCGGGGGCCTTGCGTCAAGGGATGAGCAGTTCTTC. Translation gives CASSERRASGGLASRDEQFF.